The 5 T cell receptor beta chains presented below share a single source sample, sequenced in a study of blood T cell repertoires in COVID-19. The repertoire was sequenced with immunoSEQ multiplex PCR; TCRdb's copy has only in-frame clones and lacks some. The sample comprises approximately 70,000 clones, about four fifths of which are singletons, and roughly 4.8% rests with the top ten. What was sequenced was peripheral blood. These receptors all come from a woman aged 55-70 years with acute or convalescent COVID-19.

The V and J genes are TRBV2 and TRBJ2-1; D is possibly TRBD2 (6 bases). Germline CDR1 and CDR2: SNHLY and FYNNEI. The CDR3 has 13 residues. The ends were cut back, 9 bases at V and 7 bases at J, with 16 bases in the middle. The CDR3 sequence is CASDRDSENEQFF. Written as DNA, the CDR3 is TGTGCCAGTGACCGGGACTCCGAGAATGAGCAGTTCTTC.

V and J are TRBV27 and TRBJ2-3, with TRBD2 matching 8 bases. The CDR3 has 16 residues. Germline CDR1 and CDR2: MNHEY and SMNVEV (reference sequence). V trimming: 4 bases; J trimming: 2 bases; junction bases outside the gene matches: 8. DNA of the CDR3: TGTGCCAGCAGTTCAAGGAGCGGGGGCTTCACAGATACGCAGTATTTT. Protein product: CASSSRSGGFTDTQYF.

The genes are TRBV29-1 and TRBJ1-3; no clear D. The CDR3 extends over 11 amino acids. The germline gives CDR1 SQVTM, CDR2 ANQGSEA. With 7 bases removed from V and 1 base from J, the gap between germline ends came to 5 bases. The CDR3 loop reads CSAQSGNTIYF. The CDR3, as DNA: TGCAGCGCCCAATCTGGAAACACCATATATTTT.

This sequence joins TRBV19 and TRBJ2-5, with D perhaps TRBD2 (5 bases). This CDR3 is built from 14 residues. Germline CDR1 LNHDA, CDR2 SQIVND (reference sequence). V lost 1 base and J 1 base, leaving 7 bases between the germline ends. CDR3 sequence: CASSIGGAQETQYF. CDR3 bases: TGTGCCAGTAGTATAGGGGGAGCCCAAGAGACCCAGTACTTC.

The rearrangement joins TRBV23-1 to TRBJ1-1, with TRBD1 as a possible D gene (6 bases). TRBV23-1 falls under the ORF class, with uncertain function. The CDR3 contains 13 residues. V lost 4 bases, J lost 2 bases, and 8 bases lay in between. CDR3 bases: TGCGCCAGCAGTCTGGGGGCCAACACTGAAGCTTTCTTT. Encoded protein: CASSLGANTEAFF.